Below, 2 T cell receptor beta chains from the same sample are listed, as sequenced in a study of identical twins. MiXCR, run by TCRdb on the 5' RACE reads, gives a single entry per CDR3 protein. Of about 1.7 million distinct CDR3 sequences listed, roughly a third were seen once; the top ten hold over 0.25%. The sequencing input was cord blood. Receptor source: a newborn girl in good health.

This clonotype was observed a handful of times. The V gene is TRBV11-2, the J gene TRBJ1-4, with D perhaps TRBD1 (6 bases). This CDR3 has 16 residues. V shed 1 base and J shed 1 base, with 10 bases lying between them. Germline CDR1 SGHAT, CDR2 FQNNGV. The CDR3 nucleotides read TGTGCCAGCAGCTTAGGTTACAGGGAAACTAATGAAAAACTGTTTTTT. Its translation: CASSLGYRETNEKLFF.

The rearrangement joins TRBV7-8 to TRBJ2-5; 9 positions agree with TRBD1. V lost 3 bases, J lost 1 base, and 6 bases stayed unmatched. The CDR3 extends over 16 amino acids. The V gene's germline CDR1 is SGHVS and CDR2 FQNEAQ. CDR3 amino acids: CASSLGDRVRQETQYF. The CDR3 DNA is TGTGCCAGCAGCTTGGGGGACAGGGTCCGCCAAGAGACCCAGTACTTC.